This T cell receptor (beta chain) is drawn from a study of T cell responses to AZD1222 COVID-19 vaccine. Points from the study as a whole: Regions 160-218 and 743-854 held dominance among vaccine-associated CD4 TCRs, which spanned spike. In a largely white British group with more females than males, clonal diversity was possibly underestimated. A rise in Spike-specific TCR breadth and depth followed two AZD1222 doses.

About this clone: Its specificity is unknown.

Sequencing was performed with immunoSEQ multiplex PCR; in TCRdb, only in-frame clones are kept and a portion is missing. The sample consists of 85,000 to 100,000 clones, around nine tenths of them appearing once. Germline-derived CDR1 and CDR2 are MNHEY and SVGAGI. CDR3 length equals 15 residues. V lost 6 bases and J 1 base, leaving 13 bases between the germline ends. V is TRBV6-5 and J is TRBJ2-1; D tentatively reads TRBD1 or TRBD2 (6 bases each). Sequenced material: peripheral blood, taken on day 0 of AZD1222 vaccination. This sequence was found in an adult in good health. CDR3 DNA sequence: TGTGCCAGCAGAGGGGGGCCCCAATCCTACAATGAGCAGTTCTTC. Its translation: CASRGGPQSYNEQFF.